This T cell receptor (beta chain) was identified during a study of cytotoxic CD8 clonotypes in ibrutinib-treated CLL listed by TCRdb under 2021. For the wider study: The cohort had some eleven relapsed/refractory and around 15 treatment-naive patients; some 17 were IGHV unmutated. Every sample from remission and from progressive disease was obtained while the patients were still on ibrutinib. The response samples were drawn at a median of roughly eleven months into treatment, with a range of roughly 6 to 36 months. Cryopreserved peripheral blood mononuclear cells were obtained before treatment, at response, and at either sustained remission or disease progression. Of the approximately 90 people in the trial, around 24 had longitudinal samples available. On average, each sample had 255,043 productive templates and approximately 85,000 productive rearrangements. Partial responses were observed in approximately 24 patients and complete responses in 2; after a median follow-up of around 68 months, remission was maintained in 14 patients and progression was observed in roughly twelve.

V is reduced by 4 bases and J by 4 bases, leaving a spacing of 11 bases between them. The CDR1 and CDR2 encoded by the germline V gene (reference sequence) are SEHNR and FQNEAQ. Spanning cysteine to phenylalanine, the CDR3 consists of 14 amino acids. Only the CDR3 region is kept as DNA, spanning 42 bases read in frame from base 1. General study outcomes and caveats: At ibrutinib response clonality went up, during sustained remission it held steady, and at progression it dropped back toward baseline. Public clonotypes were rare and either shrank or stayed stable during treatment, and the rise in clonality at ibrutinib response reflected expansion of private clonotypes. Sustained-remission and progressing patients did not have matched sampling times, and lymph node repertoires were not examined. Baseline clonality was found to be higher than that of age-matched healthy donors and was strongly correlated with circulating CD8+ T-cell counts.

On a MiSeq, deep resolution sequencing aimed for a depth between 1 in 1 million and 1 in 200,000 T cells, with each clonotype covered around 10x on average. The immunoSEQ hsTCRB Kit was used to generate the TCR beta libraries. Under the source paper's analysis protocol: Data were analyzed with ImmunoSEQ Data Assistant and ImmunoSEQ Analyzer, with V, D and J genes assigned per IMGT definitions. Clonality was computed as one minus normalized Shannon entropy of productive rearrangement frequencies, ranging from 0 to 1. Only overrepresented clonotypes making up at least 0.05% of the repertoire of each patient were included in the public clonotype analysis. About a dozen repertoires from age-matched healthy donors, obtained from immuneACCESS, served as clonality controls. TCRdb obtained this table from immuneACCESS and retained in-frame rearrangements with V and J assigned. These tables miss some clones; where compared with another copy, unresolved V genes account for less than half of the shortfall, and the remainder is unexplained. V and J calls and clone size follow that table, whereas D and trimming were derived from the DNA. This sample has approximately 70,000 clones in its table, and 65% to 85% of those were observed once. Jointly, the top ten make up around 7.6% of the sample.

A note on this clone: The antigen it binds to is not known. No qualities accompany the bases; no much larger clone lies one base away.

The time point label for this specimen denotes: progressive disease on ibrutinib. For TCR beta library preparation, about 2.2 micrograms of genomic DNA were extracted from the cryopreserved PBMCs. Longitudinal blood samples from CLL patients on ibrutinib monotherapy underwent high-throughput TCR beta sequencing. The patients were enrolled in a single-center, open-label phase 2 trial of ibrutinib monotherapy. In this chain, TRBV7-9 is recombined with TRBJ1-3; the D gene is unclear. Material: PBMCs, obtained at disease progression, from a patient treated with ibrutinib. The sequence was obtained from a human donor with chronic lymphocytic leukemia. The CDR3 sequence is CASSYWASGNTIYF. The sequenced DNA: TGTGCCAGCAGCTACTGGGCTTCGGGAAACACCATATATTTT.